One and the same sample provided the 4 T cell receptor beta chains below, sequenced in a study of cytomegalovirus exposure and HLA in healthy donors. Primers for the PCR totalled 60 Vbeta and 13 Jbeta. The protocol was immunoSEQ multiplex PCR, while the TCRdb copy is restricted to in-frame clones and leaves out a portion. Of approximately 210,000 clones in the sample, approximately 79% were seen once. Sequenced input: PBMCs. These receptors were collected from a girl aged 5-17 years in good health and CMV-seropositive.

This clone was detected only once. The chain recombines TRBV2 with TRBJ1-1; D perhaps matches TRBD1 (5 bases). The germline V and J ends were trimmed by 7 bases and 3 bases, with 6 bases remaining between them. Per the germline V gene, CDR1 is SNHLY and CDR2 is FYNNEI. This CDR3 comprises 11 residues. The CDR3 here is CASTRDTEAFF. CDR3 in DNA: TGTGCCAGCACCAGGGACACTGAAGCTTTCTTT. The whole variable domain, filled in from reference TRBV2 and TRBJ1-1, reads EPEVTQTPSHQVTQMGQEVILRCVPISNHLYFYWYRQILGQKVEFLVSFYNNEISEKSEIFDDQFSVERPDGSNFTLKIRSTKLEDSAMYFCASTRDTEAFFGQGTRLTVV.

On this clone: At the DNA level, this CDR3 is encoded by other sequences in the same sample as well. The gene calls are TRBV9 and TRBJ2-3; 9 bases line up with TRBD2. This CDR3 spans 13 amino acids. After removal of 2 bases from V and 6 bases from J, the junction contained 1 base not matched to a gene. CDR1 and CDR2 from the germline V gene are SGDLS and YYNGEE. CDR3 region: CASSVGLADTQYF. The CDR3 nucleotides are TGTGCCAGCAGCGTCGGACTAGCGGATACGCAGTATTTT.

The CDR3 sequence is CASSTTGTSGVYNEQFF. CDR3 nucleotides: TGTGCCAGCAGCACTACTGGGACTAGCGGGGTTTACAATGAGCAGTTCTTC. The chain carries TRBV7-9 and TRBJ2-1, with 13 bases lining up with TRBD2. The CDR3 is 17 residues long. V was pared by 5 bases and J by 4 bases, with 8 bases of the junction left unmatched. Germline V gives CDR1 SEHNR, CDR2 FQNEAQ (reference sequence).

This sequence joins TRBV7-8 and TRBJ1-2, with D unclear. Germline CDR1 reads SGHVS; CDR2 reads FQNEAQ. Trimming took off 1 base at V and 8 bases at J, with 11 bases between the two ends. This CDR3 region has 13 residues. The CDR3 protein is CASSLVPESGYTF. The CDR3 DNA reads TGTGCCAGCAGCTTAGTACCGGAGTCCGGCTACACCTTC.